These 19 T cell receptor beta chains came from one sample sequenced in a study of blood T cell repertoires in COVID-19. Libraries were prepared by immunoSEQ multiplex PCR; TCRdb keeps only in-frame clonotypes and omits some of them. Of over 200,000 clones detected, around 84% appear once; the ten largest clones hold more than 9%. Sequenced: peripheral blood. Receptors were obtained from a man in his fifties with COVID-19, enrolled during active disease.

V and J are TRBV18 and TRBJ2-7; the match to TRBD2 covers 10 bases. The CDR3 consists of 16 residues. With 3 bases clipped from V and 5 bases from J, the junction kept 10 bases outside the gene matches. The V gene's germline CDR1 is KGHSH and CDR2 LQKENI. CDR3 residues: CASSPPSSGRANEQYF. DNA for the CDR3: TGTGCCAGCTCACCCCCCAGCAGCGGGAGGGCCAACGAGCAGTACTTC. Full variable domain (outside the CDR3, taken from reference TRBV18 and TRBJ2-7): NAGVMQNPRHLVRRRGQEARLRCSPMKGHSHVYWYRQLPEEGLKFMVYLQKENIIDESGMPKERFSAEFPKEGPSILRIQQVVRGDSAAYFCASSPPSSGRANEQYFGPGTRLTVT.

This clone was observed a single time. This chain uses TRBV3-1 (or the pseudogene TRBV3-2) with TRBJ2-5; 11 bases map to TRBD2. Germline V gene lookup returns CDR1 LGHDT and CDR2 YNNKEL (reference sequence). Unmatched junction bases numbered 10, after V lost 6 bases and J lost 4 bases. The CDR3 spans 16 residues. CDR3 DNA sequence: TGTGCCAGCAGTGAAGGTAGCGGGGGGGCGGGAGAGACCCAGTACTTC. Translating gives CASSEGSGGAGETQYF.

This chain joins TRBV7-9 and TRBJ2-2; 9 bases map to TRBD1. Trimming at V came to 9 bases and at J to 3 bases, leaving 5 bases not matched to a gene. This CDR3 has 14 residues. Per germline, CDR1 SEHNR and CDR2 FQNEAQ (reference sequence). The CDR3 region has the DNA TGTGCCAGTTCGGGACAGGGATACACCGGGGAGCTGTTTTTT. Its translation is CASSGQGYTGELFF.

This sequence joins TRBV30 and TRBJ1-3; 11 bases line up with TRBD1. With 5 bases clipped from V and 2 bases from J, the junction kept 2 bases outside the gene matches. From germline, CDR1 is GTSNPN and CDR2 SVGIG (reference sequence). This CDR3 has 14 residues. The CDR3 nucleotides are TGTGCCTGGGGACAGGGGGCGCCTGGAAACACCATATATTTT. It translates to CAWGQGAPGNTIYF.

This chain connects TRBV3-1 (or the pseudogene TRBV3-2) to TRBJ2-3; possibly TRBD2 for D (5 bases). The germline V gene encodes CDR1 LGHDT and CDR2 YNNKEL (reference sequence). CDR3 length: 13 residues. Trimming removed 8 bases from V and 0 bases from J, with 9 bases in between. CDR3 sequence (DNA): TGTGCCAGCTCGGGAACTAGCACAGATACGCAGTATTTT. This encodes CASSGTSTDTQYF.

This chain links TRBV5-1 with TRBJ2-2; 15 nucleotides match TRBD2. CDR1 and CDR2 from the germline V gene are SGHRS and YFSETQ. The CDR3 runs to 19 residues. Trimming at V came to 4 bases and at J to 5 bases, leaving 12 bases not matched to a gene. CDR3: CASSPLGLAGGPDTGELFF. The DNA of the CDR3 is TGCGCCAGCAGCCCCCTCGGACTAGCGGGAGGGCCGGATACCGGGGAGCTGTTTTTT.

The J gene is TRBJ1-1, the V gene TRBV3-1 (or the pseudogene TRBV3-2); 8 bases are shared with TRBD1. Germline V lookup: CDR1 LGHDT, CDR2 YNNKEL (reference sequence). V lost 2 bases and J lost 8; bases outside the gene matches: 7. This CDR3 is 14 amino acids long. CDR3 sequence (DNA): TGTGCCAGCAGCCAATTCAGGGGGCTCGGGGAAGCTTTCTTT. Encoded protein: CASSQFRGLGEAFF.

A single count supports this clone. The chain couples TRBV27 to TRBJ2-7; TRBD1 aligns across 9 bases. Germline assignment: CDR1 MNHEY and CDR2 SMNVEV (reference sequence). This CDR3 is 16 amino acids long. V shed 5 bases, J shed 0 bases, and the junction held 8 bases outside the gene matches. CDR3 amino acids: CASSPGTGKSSYEQYF. CDR3 in DNA: TGTGCCAGCAGTCCAGGGACAGGGAAGAGCTCCTACGAGCAGTACTTC.

This chain joins TRBV19 and TRBJ1-5, with TRBD1 matching 9 bases. This CDR3 has 17 residues. Trimming took 6 bases from V and 1 from J; bases not matched to a gene: 10. Per germline, CDR1 LNHDA and CDR2 SQIVND (reference sequence). CDR3 DNA: TGTGCCAGTAGAGTGTGGACAGGGGATTGGAGCAATCAGCCCCAGCATTTT. This encodes CASRVWTGDWSNQPQHF. The whole variable domain, remainder taken from reference TRBV19 and TRBJ1-5, is DGGITQSPKYLFRKEGQNVTLSCEQNLNHDAMYWYRQDPGQGLRLIYYSQIVNDFQKGDIAEGYSVSREKKESFPLTVTSAQKNPTAFYLCASRVWTGDWSNQPQHFGDGTRLSIL.

This chain joins TRBV4-3 and TRBJ1-5; D not certain. CDR3 length: 13 amino acids. The V gene lost 0 bases and the J gene lost 6 bases, with 6 bases spanning the gap. Germline V gene lookup returns CDR1 LGHNA and CDR2 YSLEER. CDR3 region: CASSQDQAQPQHF. The CDR3 DNA reads TGCGCCAGCAGCCAAGATCAAGCTCAGCCCCAGCATTTT.

The rearrangement joins TRBV7-6 to TRBJ1-4, with 11 bases matching TRBD1. V was pared by 2 bases and J by 8 bases, with 10 bases of the junction left unmatched. Germline CDR1 and CDR2: SGHVS and FNYEAQ. CDR3 length: 17 amino acids. CDR3 region: CASSLHDGQGADEKLFF. The CDR3 region has the DNA TGTGCCAGCAGCTTACACGATGGACAGGGGGCAGACGAAAAACTGTTTTTT.

The chain joins TRBV18 to TRBJ2-5; 8 bases are a match to TRBD1. Per the germline V gene, CDR1 is KGHSH and CDR2 is LQKENI. CDR3 size: 16 residues. Germline trimming cut 4 bases from V and 1 base from J; bases unmatched to any gene: 8. The DNA of the CDR3 is TGTGCCAGCTCACGGACCGGGACAGGTATCCAAGAGACCCAGTACTTC. Translating it yields CASSRTGTGIQETQYF.

The count of this clone is one. This chain connects TRBV27 to TRBJ2-3, with 10 nucleotides matching TRBD1. Trimming removed 7 bases from V and 4 bases from J; junction bases left unmatched: 11. This CDR3 contains 16 residues. Germline CDR1 MNHEY, CDR2 SMNVEV (reference sequence). CDR3 nucleotides: TGTGCCAGCACCACAAAGGGACAGGGGAGAGCAGATACGCAGTATTTT. Amino acids: CASTTKGQGRADTQYF.

The chain joins TRBV27 to TRBJ2-1; the match to TRBD1 covers 8 bases. CDR3 length: 15 amino acids. V shed 5 bases and J 7 bases; nucleotides not matched to a gene: 10. Germline assignment: CDR1 MNHEY and CDR2 SMNVEV (reference sequence). The chain's CDR3 is CASSNQGQAGNEQFF. CDR3 sequence (DNA): TGTGCCAGCAGTAACCAGGGACAGGCGGGGAATGAGCAGTTCTTC.

This chain connects TRBV5-1 to TRBJ2-2; D is perhaps TRBD2 (6 bases). CDR3 length: 16 amino acids. Germline loops: CDR1 SGHRS, CDR2 YFSETQ. V was clipped by 4 bases and J by 4 bases, with 17 bases between them. The CDR3 is CASSGGGGAITGELFF. The CDR3 DNA is TGCGCCAGCAGCGGAGGTGGAGGGGCGATCACCGGGGAGCTGTTTTTT.

This chain connects TRBV2 to TRBJ1-1, with 9 nucleotides matching TRBD1. V shed 8 bases and J 1 base; nucleotides not matched to a gene: 5. In germline, CDR1 is SNHLY, CDR2 FYNNEI. This CDR3 region has 14 residues. The CDR3 DNA is TGTGCCAGCGCCCGGACAGGGGAGAACACTGAAGCTTTCTTT. It encodes CASARTGENTEAFF.

The rearrangement uses TRBV30 and TRBJ2-7, with TRBD1 identical over 7 bases. Germline V gives CDR1 GTSNPN, CDR2 SVGIG (reference sequence). The V and J ends lost 2 bases and 3 bases, in that order; junction bases with no gene match: 10. This CDR3 region has 15 residues. The CDR3 bases are TGTGCCTGGAGTCAGGGGGAGCTTCACAACTACGAGCAGTACTTC. It translates to CAWSQGELHNYEQYF.

The chain recombines TRBV9 with TRBJ2-3; tentatively, D is TRBD2 (6 bases). V was clipped by 0 bases and J by 2 bases, with 7 bases between them. Germline CDR1 SGDLS, CDR2 YYNGEE. The CDR3 loop spans 14 amino acids. The CDR3 sequence: CASSVGGDTDTQYF. DNA for the CDR3: TGTGCCAGCAGCGTAGGGGGGGACACAGATACGCAGTATTTT.

The V call is TRBV6-5, the J call TRBJ1-5; TRBD1 matches 8 bases. Trimming took 6 bases from V and 7 from J; bases not matched to a gene: 8. The CDR3 is 14 amino acids. The germline CDR1 and CDR2 sequences are MNHEY and SVGAGI. The CDR3: CASSATGAGQPQHF. CDR3 nucleotides: TGTGCCAGCAGCGCGACAGGGGCCGGACAGCCCCAGCATTTT.